This passage covers 22 T cell receptor beta chains from one sample sequenced in a study of OX40 agonist ivuxolimab in advanced cancers. Sequencing used immunoSEQ multiplex PCR; TCRdb keeps in-frame clones, though not all of them. The sample holds about 67,000 clones; about 85% are singletons and the top ten take 2% to 2.5%. The sequenced sample was CD4+ or CD8+ T cells sorted from blood, obtained in a trial of the OX40 agonist ivuxolimab. The origin of the receptors is an adult with an advanced solid tumor such as melanoma, head and neck, liver or kidney cancer.

The chain couples TRBV7-9 to TRBJ1-1; D is uncertain. The CDR3 runs 13 residues. CDR1 and CDR2 from the germline V gene are SEHNR and FQNEAQ (reference sequence). Trimming pared 5 bases from V and 11 bases from J, leaving 18 bases between. CDR3 bases: TGTGCCAGCAGCGTACTAGACGGCGGGCGGGCTTTCTTT. This gives the protein CASSVLDGGRAFF.

This chain connects TRBV7-9 to TRBJ1-3; D remains unclear. This CDR3 is 16 amino acids long. CDR1 and CDR2 (germline): SEHNR, FQNEAQ (reference sequence). V lost 2 bases and J 0 bases, leaving 11 bases between the germline ends. CDR3 in amino acids: CASSLRTASSGNTIYF. In DNA, the CDR3 is TGTGCCAGCAGCTTACGGACCGCTAGCTCTGGAAACACCATATATTTT.

The chain has TRBV28 and TRBJ1-1; D is possibly TRBD1 (6 bases). The CDR3 has 13 amino acids. Germline assignment: CDR1 MDHEN and CDR2 SYDVKM. Trimming cost V 5 bases and J 8 bases, with 15 bases left between them. CDR3 loop: CASSDGTSLEAFF. The CDR3 DNA is TGTGCCAGCAGTGACGGGACATCTTTAGAAGCTTTCTTT. Supplemented by reference TRBV28 and TRBJ1-1, the full variable domain reads DVKVTQSSRYLVKRTGEKVFLECVQDMDHENMFWYRQDPGLGLRLIYFSYDVKMKEKGDIPEGYSVSREKKERFSLILESASTNQTSMYLCASSDGTSLEAFFGQGTRLTVV.

The rearrangement joins TRBV7-2 to TRBJ2-1; TRBD2 aligns across 10 bases. Unmatched junction bases numbered 4, after V lost 2 bases and J lost 6 bases. The CDR3 has 15 residues. CDR1 and CDR2 (germline): SGHTA, FQGNSA. The CDR3 loop reads CASSLISSGSNEQFF. CDR3 bases: TGTGCCAGCAGCTTAATCTCTAGCGGGAGCAATGAGCAGTTCTTC.

This rearrangement joins TRBV2 to TRBJ1-4; D is undetermined. Per the germline V gene, CDR1 is SNHLY and CDR2 is FYNNEI. The CDR3 length is 13 residues. V was shortened by 10 bases and J by 6 bases, with 15 bases between the two germline ends. CDR3 region: CATNSVRDEKLFF. In DNA, the CDR3 is TGTGCCACCAACAGCGTAAGGGATGAAAAACTGTTTTTT.

J is TRBJ2-3 and V is TRBV5-8; 12 nucleotides align to TRBD2. Per the germline V gene, CDR1 is SGHTS and CDR2 is YDEGEE. The ends lost 4 bases at V and 5 bases at J; junction bases unmatched: 2. The CDR3 sequence is 14 residues long. DNA of the CDR3: TGTGCCAGCAGCCCGACTAGCGGGGGAGATACGCAGTATTTT. Translated, it gives CASSPTSGGDTQYF.

The rearrangement links TRBV19 to TRBJ2-2, with D tentatively TRBD2 (6 bases). V was trimmed by 1 base and J by 2 bases, leaving 11 bases between them. CDR3 length: 16 amino acids. Germline V gene lookup returns CDR1 LNHDA and CDR2 SQIVND (reference sequence). The CDR3 DNA reads as TGTGCCAGTAGTATAGGGTGGGGGACTAACACCGGGGAGCTGTTTTTT. Protein: CASSIGWGTNTGELFF.

This chain links TRBV5-1 with TRBJ2-5, with 9 bases aligning to TRBD1. Germline CDR1 is SGHRS and CDR2 is YFSETQ. V shed 2 bases and J 2 bases; nucleotides not matched to a gene: 4. The CDR3 is 15 residues long. CDR3 amino acids: CASSLGTGPQETQYF. The CDR3 DNA follows: TGCGCCAGCAGCTTAGGGACAGGGCCTCAAGAGACCCAGTACTTC. Full variable domain (remainder filled in from reference TRBV5-1 and TRBJ2-5): KAGVTQTPRYLIKTRGQQVTLSCSPISGHRSVSWYQQTPGQGLQFLFEYFSETQRNKGNFPGRFSGRQFSNSRSEMNVSTLELGDSALYLCASSLGTGPQETQYFGPGTRLLVL.

This sequence joins TRBV10-3 and TRBJ1-2; the match to TRBD1 covers 8 bases. After removal of 4 bases from V and 8 bases from J, the junction contained 15 bases not matched to a gene. The CDR3 contains 16 residues. Germline CDR1 ENHRY, CDR2 SYGVKD. The CDR3 nucleotides are TGTGCCATCAGTGGGGGCGGGGGACAGGCCCTAGGAGGCTACACCTTC. Residues: CAISGGGGQALGGYTF.

V and J are TRBV15 and TRBJ2-7, with TRBD1 as a possible D gene (5 bases). Germline-derived CDR1 and CDR2 are LNHNV and YYDKDF (reference sequence). This CDR3 contains 15 residues. Trimming removed 1 base from V and 2 bases from J, with 12 bases in between. The CDR3 coding sequence is TGTGCCACCAGCAGAGCTACAGGTGGCCCCTACGAGCAGTACTTC. Protein sequence: CATSRATGGPYEQYF.

V and J are TRBV4-1 and TRBJ2-1, with a weak D call TRBD2 (5 bases). CDR1 and CDR2 (germline): MGHRA, YSYEKL. The CDR3 runs to 13 residues. The V end lost 1 base, the J end lost 11 bases, and 12 bases lay between the germline ends. The CDR3 reads CASSQVETTQQFF. For the CDR3, the DNA is TGCGCCAGCAGCCAAGTGGAGACTACCCAGCAGTTCTTC.

V is TRBV27 and J is TRBJ1-2; 7 bases match TRBD1. Germline loops: CDR1 MNHEY, CDR2 SMNVEV (reference sequence). The CDR3 extends over 15 amino acids. V was clipped by 8 bases and J by 3 bases; unmatched bases: 12. For the CDR3, the DNA is TGTGCCAGCTCTTCTTTCTCCGGGACAGACTATGGCTACACCTTC. It encodes CASSSFSGTDYGYTF.

The chain recombines TRBV5-1 with TRBJ1-1; tentative D call: TRBD1 (5 bases). Germline V gene lookup returns CDR1 SGHRS and CDR2 YFSETQ. This CDR3 spans 14 amino acids. V was trimmed by 2 bases and J by 5 bases, leaving 13 bases between them. The CDR3, as DNA: TGCGCCAGCAGCTTTCCGGGGGTTAGGACTGAAGCTTTCTTT. Its protein is CASSFPGVRTEAFF.

This chain links TRBV6-1 with TRBJ2-3; the D is unclear. The CDR3 totals 11 residues. Germline values: CDR1 MNHNS, CDR2 SASEGT. Trimming pared 7 bases from V and 3 bases from J, leaving 5 bases between. CDR3 region: CASTITDTQYF. The CDR3, as DNA: TGTGCCAGCACGATAACAGATACGCAGTATTTT.

The chain has TRBV7-8 and TRBJ1-6, with 9 bases lining up with TRBD1. Germline V lookup: CDR1 SGHVS, CDR2 FQNEAQ. V lost 5 bases to trimming and J lost 7 bases; unmatched junction nucleotides: 9. The CDR3 has 16 amino acids. CDR3 amino acids: CASSRTGTGRNSPLHF. The CDR3 DNA reads as TGTGCCAGCAGCAGAACCGGGACAGGGAGGAATTCACCCCTCCACTTT.

The genes are TRBV27 and TRBJ2-2, with TRBD2 matching over 14 bases. Trimming cost V 6 bases and J 4 bases; bases outside gene matches: 7. The CDR3 extends over 17 amino acids. Germline CDR1 and CDR2: MNHEY and SMNVEV (reference sequence). The CDR3 here is CASRAGLAGAGTGELFF. CDR3 nucleotide sequence: TGTGCCAGCAGGGCGGGACTAGCGGGAGCGGGCACCGGGGAGCTGTTTTTT.

The J gene is TRBJ2-3, the V gene TRBV7-9; 8 bases fit TRBD2. The germline gives CDR1 SEHNR, CDR2 FQNEAQ (reference sequence). V dropped 5 bases and J dropped 2; count of bases not matched to a gene: 3. The CDR3 spans 14 residues. The DNA for the CDR3 is TGTGCCAGCAGCCCGGGGGGGTACACAGATACGCAGTATTTT. Translation gives CASSPGGYTDTQYF.

The chain links TRBV2 to TRBJ2-3, with D possibly being TRBD1 or TRBD2 (7 bases each). CDR1 is SNHLY, CDR2 FYNNEI, per germline. Trimming took 6 bases from V and 3 from J, leaving 13 bases between them. The CDR3 has 14 amino acids. CDR3 sequence: CASSWEGATDTQYF. Written as DNA, the CDR3 is TGTGCCAGCAGCTGGGAGGGGGCGACAGATACGCAGTATTTT.

This rearrangement joins TRBV18 to TRBJ2-1; tentative D call: TRBD2 (5 bases). There are 16 residues in the CDR3. V gave up 0 bases and J gave up 2 bases, with 11 bases separating them. Germline assignment: CDR1 KGHSH and CDR2 LQKENI. CDR3 protein: CASSPPLSGTYNEQFF. CDR3 coding DNA: TGTGCCAGCTCACCACCATTATCCGGGACCTACAATGAGCAGTTCTTC. The whole variable domain, remainder taken from reference TRBV18 and TRBJ2-1, is NAGVMQNPRHLVRRRGQEARLRCSPMKGHSHVYWYRQLPEEGLKFMVYLQKENIIDESGMPKERFSAEFPKEGPSILRIQQVVRGDSAAYFCASSPPLSGTYNEQFFGPGTRLTVL.

The gene calls are TRBV18 and TRBJ1-1; D is possibly TRBD1 (6 bases). Germline CDR1 and CDR2: KGHSH and LQKENI. V was clipped by 3 bases and J by 8 bases, with 19 bases between them. The CDR3 covers 15 residues. CDR3 DNA sequence: TGTGCCAGCTCACCCTCCAGGGGTTCGAACTCAGAAGCTTTCTTT. This sequence encodes CASSPSRGSNSEAFF.

V is TRBV5-1 and J is TRBJ2-2, with D possibly TRBD1 on 6 matching bases. V was cut by 0 bases and J by 6 bases, with 12 bases left in between. The CDR3 has 15 amino acids. Germline-derived CDR1 and CDR2 are SGHRS and YFSETQ. CDR3 DNA sequence: TGCGCCAGCAGCTTGGGGCAGGGGTCGTCCGGGGAGCTGTTTTTT. This translates into CASSLGQGSSGELFF.

This clone was seen once. The chain links TRBV11-2 to TRBJ2-2; D call uncertain. Germline CDR1 SGHAT, CDR2 FQNNGV. V shed 1 base and J shed 5 bases, with 8 bases lying between them. This CDR3 spans 14 amino acids. CDR3 sequence reads: CASSLAAETGELFF. DNA of the CDR3: TGTGCCAGCAGCTTAGCCGCAGAAACCGGGGAGCTGTTTTTT.